This TCR beta chain was recovered during a study of shared clonotypes between healthy human individuals. Whole-study results and caveats: Several donors held approximately 4.5% of naive CD4 clonotypes in common. Clonotype sharing among donors was thought likely to change with sequencing depth. Donor scarcity curtailed the genetic and exposure-history diversity represented herein.

With 0 bases clipped from V and 0 bases from J, the junction kept 2 bases outside the gene matches. The CDR3 has 16 residues. Germline values: CDR1 SEHNR, CDR2 FQNEAQ (reference sequence). This clone was seen a handful of times. Its antigen remains unidentified. At a deep level, the assay was run. The data were produced by immunoSEQ multiplex PCR, yet TCRdb's version contains in-frame clones alone and is incomplete. The sample shows some 2,500,000 clones, 92% of them seen only once. The clonotype was recovered from a young man in good health. Some clones in this sample may be carry-over from other donors' samples. The rearrangement joins TRBV7-9 to TRBJ1-2; TRBD1 aligns across 9 bases. Sequenced input: naive CD4+ T cells from PBMCs. Subset given: CD45RA+ positively selected. The CDR3 spells CASSLAGQGANYGYTF. Written as DNA, the CDR3 is TGTGCCAGCAGCTTAGCGGGACAGGGAGCTAACTATGGCTACACCTTC.